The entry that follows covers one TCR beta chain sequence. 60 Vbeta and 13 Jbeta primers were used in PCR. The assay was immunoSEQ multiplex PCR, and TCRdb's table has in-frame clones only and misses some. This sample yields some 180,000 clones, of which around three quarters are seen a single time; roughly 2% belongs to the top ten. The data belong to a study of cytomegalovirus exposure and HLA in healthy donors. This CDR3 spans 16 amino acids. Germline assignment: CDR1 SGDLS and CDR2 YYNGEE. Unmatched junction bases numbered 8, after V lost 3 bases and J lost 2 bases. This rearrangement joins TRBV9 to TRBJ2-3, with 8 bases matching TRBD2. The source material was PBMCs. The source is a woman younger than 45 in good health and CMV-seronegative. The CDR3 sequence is CASSGGLAVYTDTQYF. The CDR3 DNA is TGTGCCAGCAGCGGCGGACTAGCCGTCTACACAGATACGCAGTATTTT.